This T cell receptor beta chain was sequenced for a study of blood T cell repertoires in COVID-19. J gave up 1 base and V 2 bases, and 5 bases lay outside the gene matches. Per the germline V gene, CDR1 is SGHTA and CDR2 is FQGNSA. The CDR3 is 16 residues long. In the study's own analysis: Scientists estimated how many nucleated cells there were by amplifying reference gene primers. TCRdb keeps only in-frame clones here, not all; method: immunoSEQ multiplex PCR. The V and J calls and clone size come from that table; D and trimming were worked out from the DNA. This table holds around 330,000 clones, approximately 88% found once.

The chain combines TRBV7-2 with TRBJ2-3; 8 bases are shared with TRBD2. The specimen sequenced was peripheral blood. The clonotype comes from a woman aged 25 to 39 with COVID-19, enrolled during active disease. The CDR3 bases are TGTGCCAGCAGCTTAACGATCGGGGGGGGCACAGATACGCAGTATTTT. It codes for CASSLTIGGGTDTQYF.